A single T cell receptor (beta chain) is shown here with its context. Its antigen is unknown. The record originates from a study of cytomegalovirus exposure and HLA in healthy donors. At the level of the study: The same platform used for the approximately 670 first-cohort repertoires was also used for the roughly 120 validation repertoires, as a later analysis reported.

Study outcomes and limitations: The tendency of first-cohort TCR clusters to co-occur in the 120 or so validation repertoires emerged from a later analysis. Most TCR sequences were seen very rarely across donors, but some public TCRs occurred in many.

Clones were sequenced by immunoSEQ multiplex PCR, and TCRdb holds only the in-frame ones, with some missing. The sample lists some 75,000 clones, approximately 96% occurring once. The CDR3 loop spans 13 amino acids. Germline-derived CDR1 and CDR2 are SGDLS and YYNGEE. V was trimmed by 4 bases and J by 1 base, leaving 8 bases between them. The rearrangement links TRBV9 to TRBJ1-1, with D unresolved. The source of this sequence is a woman between 18 and 29 years old in good health and CMV-seronegative. Material: PBMCs. CDR3 DNA: TGTGCCAGCAGCCTAACAGCGAACACTGAAGCTTTCTTT. It codes for CASSLTANTEAFF.